Listed below are T cell receptor beta chains from one sample, sequenced in a study of vaccination effects on CD4 cells after COVID-19. Profiled with immunoSEQ multiplex PCR; TCRdb holds only in-frame clones, not every one. The table includes 35,000 to 50,000 clones, around 80% detected once. These TCRs are of unknown antigen specificity. Specimen: CD4+ T cells from PBMCs cultured with SARS-CoV-2 spike peptides, collected before COVID-19 vaccination. The receptors come from a human donor who received a COVID-19 vaccine. CDR3s include the opening cysteine and the closing phenylalanine or tryptophan. Fields, in order: clone size, J gene, D gene, V gene, CDR3 DNA, CDR3 protein. D genes are given only for firm matches. Size tells how often a clone was seen (once, few, many) or the class of an expanded clone, and some rows leave it out.

few | TRBJ1-4 | - | TRBV7-8 | TGTGCCAGCAGCTTATACGGGCAGATTAATGAAAAACTGTTTTTT | CASSLYGQINEKLFF
- | TRBJ1-1 | - | TRBV9 | TGTGCCAGCAGCGCCCATGCTTTGGGGGCTGAAGCTTTCTTT | CASSAHALGAEAFF
- | TRBJ1-1 | TRBD1 | TRBV7-2 | TGTGCCAGCACCCGCGGGACAGGGGTGTCTGAAGCTTTCTTT | CASTRGTGVSEAFF
- | TRBJ2-1 | TRBD1 | TRBV18 | TGTGCCAGCTCCCCCGACAGGGGGCTCAATGAGCAGTTCTTC | CASSPDRGLNEQFF
few | TRBJ1-5 | - | TRBV28 | TGTGCCAGCAGTCAGGGGCATCAGCCCCAGCATTTT | CASSQGHQPQHF
- | TRBJ1-6 | - | TRBV20-1 | TGCAGTGCTAGTTCGGCGGATAATTCACCCCTCCACTTT | CSASSADNSPLHF
- | TRBJ1-2 | TRBD1 | TRBV30 | TGTGCCTGGAGTGGGACAGGGGGTGGCTACACCTTC | CAWSGTGGGYTF
- | TRBJ2-5 | - | TRBV19 | TGTGCCAGTAGCTGGGGACGCCAGGTTGGAGAGACCCAGTACTTC | CASSWGRQVGETQYF
- | TRBJ2-2 | - | TRBV18 | TGTGCCAGCTCACCACCTACAGCGAACACCGGGGAGCTGTTTTTT | CASSPPTANTGELFF
- | TRBJ1-3 | TRBD1 | TRBV28 | TGTGCCAGCATTTCGCTCGGGACAGGGGGTTCTGGAAACACCATATATTTT | CASISLGTGGSGNTIYF
few | TRBJ1-2 | - | TRBV19 | TGTGCCAGTAGTATGAGGGGTGTCCTTGGCTACACCTTC | CASSMRGVLGYTF
few | TRBJ2-5 | TRBD1 | TRBV24-1 | TGTGCCACCAGTGATAGTGGGACAGGGGGTTACTGGGACTTC | CATSDSGTGGYWDF
- | TRBJ2-5 | - | TRBV4-1 | TGCGCCAGCAGCCTGGAGGGAAGACAAGAGACCCAGTACTTC | CASSLEGRQETQYF
- | TRBJ1-2 | - | TRBV2 | TGTGCCAGCAGTGAAGCAACGGGGACCTATGGCTACACCTTC | CASSEATGTYGYTF
- | TRBJ2-3 | - | TRBV5-6 | TGTGCCAGCAGCTTGGACAGGACCACAGATACGCAGTATTTT | CASSLDRTTDTQYF
- | TRBJ2-1 | - | TRBV5-6 | TGTGCCAGCAGCTTGGTAGGCTCCTACAATGAGCAGTTCTTC | CASSLVGSYNEQFF
- | TRBJ1-2 | - | TRBV9 | TGTGCCAGCAGCGTTCCTTCTCACCCTGGCTATGGCTACACCTTC | CASSVPSHPGYGYTF
- | TRBJ2-2 | TRBD1 | TRBV25-1 | TGTGCCAGCAGTGACCCTGGACAGGGTATGGCCGGGGAGCTGTTTTTT | CASSDPGQGMAGELFF